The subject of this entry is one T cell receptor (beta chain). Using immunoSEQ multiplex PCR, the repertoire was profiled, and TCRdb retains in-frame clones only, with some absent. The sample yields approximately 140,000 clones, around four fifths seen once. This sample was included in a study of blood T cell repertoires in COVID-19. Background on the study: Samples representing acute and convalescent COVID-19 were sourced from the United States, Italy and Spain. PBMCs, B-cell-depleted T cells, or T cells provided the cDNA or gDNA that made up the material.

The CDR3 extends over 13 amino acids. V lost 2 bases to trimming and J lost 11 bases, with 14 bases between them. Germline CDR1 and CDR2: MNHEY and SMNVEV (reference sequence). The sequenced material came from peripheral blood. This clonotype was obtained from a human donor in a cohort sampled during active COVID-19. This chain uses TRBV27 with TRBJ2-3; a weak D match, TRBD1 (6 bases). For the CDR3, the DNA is TGTGCCAGCAGTTTAGGGGGCGCATTTAGGCAGTATTTT. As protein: CASSLGGAFRQYF.